This T cell receptor beta chain was identified during a study of early T cells in non-severe SARS-CoV-2 infection. This CDR3 is 14 amino acids long. Looked up from germline, CDR1 is MNHEY and CDR2 is SMNVEV (reference sequence). Trimming cost V 8 bases and J 2 bases; bases outside gene matches: 7. TCRdb re-called the 5' RACE reads with MiXCR, one entry per CDR3 protein. Of about 76,000 distinct CDR3 sequences listed, approximately 12% were seen once; the top ten hold around 3.6%. This clonotype has a count of ten or more. The sequencing sample was made of whole blood. The clonotype originates from an adult who was a healthcare worker with PCR-confirmed SARS-CoV-2 infection or an uninfected control (not recorded which). The rearrangement joins TRBV27 to TRBJ2-3; 7 bases line up with TRBD1. The CDR3 sequence: CASGTVYHTDTQYF. CDR3 coding DNA: TGTGCCAGCGGGACAGTTTATCACACAGATACGCAGTATTTT.